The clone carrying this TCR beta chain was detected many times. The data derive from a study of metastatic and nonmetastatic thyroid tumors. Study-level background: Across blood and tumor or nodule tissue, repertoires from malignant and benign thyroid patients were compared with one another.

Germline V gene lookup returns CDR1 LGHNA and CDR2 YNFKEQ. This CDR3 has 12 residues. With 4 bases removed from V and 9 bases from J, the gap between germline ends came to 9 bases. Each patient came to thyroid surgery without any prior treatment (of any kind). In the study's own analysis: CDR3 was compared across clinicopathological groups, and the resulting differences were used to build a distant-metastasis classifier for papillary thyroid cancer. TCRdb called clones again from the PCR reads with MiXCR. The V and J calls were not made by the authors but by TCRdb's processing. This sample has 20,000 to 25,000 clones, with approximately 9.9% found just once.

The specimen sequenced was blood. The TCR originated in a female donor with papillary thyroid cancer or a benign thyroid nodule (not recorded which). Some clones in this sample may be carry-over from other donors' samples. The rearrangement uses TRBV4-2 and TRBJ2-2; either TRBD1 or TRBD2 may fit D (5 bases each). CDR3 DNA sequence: TGTGCCAGCAGCCGGGGGTTCCGGGAGCTGTTTTTT. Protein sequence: CASSRGFRELFF.